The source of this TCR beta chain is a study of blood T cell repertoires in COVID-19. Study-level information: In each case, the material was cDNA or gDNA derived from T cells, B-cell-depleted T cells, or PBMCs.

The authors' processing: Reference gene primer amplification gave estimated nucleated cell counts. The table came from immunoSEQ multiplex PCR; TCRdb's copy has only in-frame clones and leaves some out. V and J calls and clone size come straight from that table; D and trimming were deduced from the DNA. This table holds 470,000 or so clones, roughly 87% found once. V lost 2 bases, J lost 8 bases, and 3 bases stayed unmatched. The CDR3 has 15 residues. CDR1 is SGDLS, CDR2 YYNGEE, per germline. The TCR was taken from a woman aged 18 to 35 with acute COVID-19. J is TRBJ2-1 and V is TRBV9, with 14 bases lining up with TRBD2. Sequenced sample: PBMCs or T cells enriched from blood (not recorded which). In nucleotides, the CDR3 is TGTGCCAGCAGCGTTGGGACTAGCGGGAGCTATGAGCAGTTCTTC. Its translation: CASSVGTSGSYEQFF.